The following is a T cell receptor beta chain sequence with its context. Its specificity is unknown. The data derive from a study of STAT5B mutations in CD4+ large granular lymphocyte leukemia. Study-level points and caveats: Patient CD4-sorted repertoires stayed more clonal than healthy ones after leukemic-clone removal. Less than 30% of private leukemic clonotypes occurred rarely in other patients' non-leukemic repertoires. 8/27 top patient clones versus 2/35 control clones were TRBV06-family.

The CDR3 contains 13 residues. V lost 1 base, J lost 3 bases, and 6 bases lay in between. Germline V gene lookup returns CDR1 KGHSH and CDR2 LQKENI. The data were produced by immunoSEQ multiplex PCR, yet TCRdb's version contains in-frame clones alone and is incomplete. The table records 30,000 to 40,000 clones, roughly 88% of them present only once. This rearrangement joins TRBV18 to TRBJ1-1; D is undetermined. The receptor's source is a human donor in good health. The sequenced material came from CD4+ T cells from blood buffy coats. The CDR3 protein is CASSPRQDTEAFF. The CDR3 DNA follows: TGTGCCAGCTCACCACGACAAGACACTGAAGCTTTCTTT.